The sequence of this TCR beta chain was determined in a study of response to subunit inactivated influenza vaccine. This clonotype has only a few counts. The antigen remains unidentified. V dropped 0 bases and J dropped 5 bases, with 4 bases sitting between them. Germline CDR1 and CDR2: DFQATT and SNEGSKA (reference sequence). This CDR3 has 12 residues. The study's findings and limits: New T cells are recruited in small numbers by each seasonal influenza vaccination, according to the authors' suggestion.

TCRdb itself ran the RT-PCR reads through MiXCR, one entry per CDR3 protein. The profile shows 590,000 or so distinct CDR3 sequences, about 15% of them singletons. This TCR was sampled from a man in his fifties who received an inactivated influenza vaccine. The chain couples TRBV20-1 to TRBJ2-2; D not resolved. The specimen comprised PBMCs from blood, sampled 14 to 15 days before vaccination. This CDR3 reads CSARDPTGELFF. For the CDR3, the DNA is TGCAGTGCTAGAGATCCTACCGGGGAGCTGTTTTTT.